A single count supports the clone carrying this TCR beta chain. This sample was taken from a study of blood T cell repertoires in COVID-19. Study-level background: Samples of COVID-19 (acute and convalescent) were obtained from the United States, Italy and Spain. In each case, the material was cDNA or gDNA derived from T cells, B-cell-depleted T cells, or PBMCs.

Germline CDR1 is KGHSH and CDR2 is LQKENI. Trimming stripped 0 bases from V and 4 bases from J, with 9 bases between. There are 14 residues in the CDR3. In the original analysis: Reference gene primer amplification gave estimated nucleated cell counts. Using immunoSEQ multiplex PCR, the repertoire was profiled, and TCRdb retains in-frame clones only, with some absent. D and trimming were read from the DNA, whereas the V and J calls and clone size are those reported in that table. The sample comprises about 150,000 clones, 60% to 85% of which are singletons, and roughly 1.5% rests with the top ten. Sequenced: peripheral blood. The gene calls are TRBV18 and TRBJ1-2, with a possible D match to TRBD1 (5 bases). This TCR was recovered from a man older than 75 with acute or convalescent COVID-19. CDR3 protein: CASSPPPQGYGYTF. CDR3 DNA: TGTGCCAGCTCACCACCGCCCCAGGGCTATGGCTACACCTTC.